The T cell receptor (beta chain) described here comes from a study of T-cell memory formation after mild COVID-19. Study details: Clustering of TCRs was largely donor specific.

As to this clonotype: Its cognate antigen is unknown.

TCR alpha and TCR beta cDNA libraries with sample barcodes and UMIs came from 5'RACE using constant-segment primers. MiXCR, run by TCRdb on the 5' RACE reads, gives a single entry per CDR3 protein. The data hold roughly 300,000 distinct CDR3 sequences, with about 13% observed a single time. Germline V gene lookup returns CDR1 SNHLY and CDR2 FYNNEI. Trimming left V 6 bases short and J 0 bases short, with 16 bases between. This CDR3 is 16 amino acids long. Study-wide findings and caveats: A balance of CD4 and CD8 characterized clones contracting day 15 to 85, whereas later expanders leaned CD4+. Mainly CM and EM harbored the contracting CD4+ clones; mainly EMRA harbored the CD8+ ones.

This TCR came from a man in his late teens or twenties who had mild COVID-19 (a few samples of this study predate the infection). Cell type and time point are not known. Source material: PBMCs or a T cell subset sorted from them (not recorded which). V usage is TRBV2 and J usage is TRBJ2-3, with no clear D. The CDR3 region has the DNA TGTGCCAGCAGCCCCCGGACCACTTGGAGCACAGATACGCAGTATTTT. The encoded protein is CASSPRTTWSTDTQYF.